This T cell receptor (beta chain) came from a study of metastatic and nonmetastatic thyroid tumors. Nobody among the patients had been given any treatment before thyroid surgery. CDR1 is PRHDT and CDR2 is FYEKMQ in the germline V gene (reference sequence). The CDR3 covers 16 residues. Trimming cost V 5 bases and J 1 base, with 14 bases left between them. Study-wide results and limits: Significantly higher TCR beta diversity was reportedly seen in malignant thyroid tumors than benign nodules, in blood and tumor.

Methods used by the authors: Construction of a distant-metastasis classifier for papillary thyroid cancer relied on CDR3 differences across clinicopathological groups. MiXCR reprocessed the PCR reads for TCRdb. The V and J calls follow TCRdb's processing rather than the paper's. The table has about 42,000 clones, 9% to 13% seen once; the top ten hold around 9.7%. The sample holds many counts of this clone. The antigen is undetermined. Sequences were obtained from blood. This chain connects TRBV13 to TRBJ2-2; no clear D. The clonotype originates from a male donor with papillary thyroid cancer or a benign thyroid nodule (not recorded which). Some clones in this sample may be carry-over from other donors' samples. CDR3 nucleotides: TGTGCCAGCAGCCGAGCCCACCCGATGAACACCGGGGAGCTGTTTTTT. This sequence encodes CASSRAHPMNTGELFF.